This entry describes one T cell receptor beta chain. Its specific antigen is unknown. Within one base of it there is no much larger clone, and no base qualities were kept. The protocol used for the library was the immunoSEQ multiplex PCR assay. From the authors' description of their analysis: A statistical classification framework was developed to diagnose cytomegalovirus status using the catalog of TCR beta chain sequences. Imported from immuneACCESS, the table was reduced by TCRdb to in-frame sequences with V and J called. These copies leave out some clones; in studies compared against another copy, an unresolved V gene accounts for under half, and the cause of the remainder is not known. The V and J calls and the clone size are those of that table, but D and trimming were determined from the DNA. The sample includes about 89,000 clones, with 84% observed a single time. Of the sample, about an eighth is held by the ten largest clones.

For this chain, trimming is 4 bases at the V end and 5 bases at the J end, and the number of junction bases without a gene match is 7. The CDR3 covers 15 residues, taking in both the cysteine and the phenylalanine. The only DNA kept is the CDR3, 45 bases in frame from the first base. CDR1 ENHRY and CDR2 SYGVKD are derived from the germline V gene. The sample comes from a study of cytomegalovirus exposure and HLA in healthy donors (dated by TCRdb to between 2016 and 2019). Regarding the complete study: According to a later analysis, the approximately 120 validation repertoires were produced on the same platform as the approximately 620 repertoires of the first cohort. High-throughput TCR immunosequencing, statistical association of individual TCRs with disease status, and machine learning were combined to predict cytomegalovirus infection status. A separate validation cohort of more than 100 different subjects was used in addition to the roughly 620-subject first cohort. The study was designed to test whether signatures of past pathogen exposure could be identified by cataloging public T cell receptors.

Study-wide conclusions, independent of this receptor: The authors suggested that the approach could potentially be extended to other disease states and immunological phenotypes. In a later analysis, TCRs clustered in the first cohort were found to also tend to co-occur in the 100 to 150 validation repertoires, with approximately 94% of cluster scores above 0. The study gave a list of 150 to 200 TCR beta chains associated with cytomegalovirus. Most TCR sequences were seen in very few donors, while some public TCRs were found in many individuals. The validation cohort had no HLA typing available for a later analysis, so co-occurrence within that cohort was assessed over all 120 or so repertoires. In both the original and validation cohorts, the classifier was reported to diagnose cytomegalovirus status with high specificity and sensitivity. A few of the identified cytomegalovirus-associated TCR beta chains were confirmed in vitro to be specific for cytomegalovirus antigens.

Donors formed part of the validation cohort, which comprised some 120 subjects and was distinct from the first cohort of 550 to 850 subjects. The TCR sequence derives from a woman between 18 and 30 years old in good health and CMV-seropositive. The receptor chain draws on TRBV10-3 and TRBJ1-5, and 8 bases in between align with TRBD1. Sequencing was performed on PBMCs. The nucleotide sequence reads as follows: TGTGCCATCAGTGCCTCAGGGGGCGAGTATCAGCCCCAGCATTTT. This sequence encodes CAISASGGEYQPQHF.